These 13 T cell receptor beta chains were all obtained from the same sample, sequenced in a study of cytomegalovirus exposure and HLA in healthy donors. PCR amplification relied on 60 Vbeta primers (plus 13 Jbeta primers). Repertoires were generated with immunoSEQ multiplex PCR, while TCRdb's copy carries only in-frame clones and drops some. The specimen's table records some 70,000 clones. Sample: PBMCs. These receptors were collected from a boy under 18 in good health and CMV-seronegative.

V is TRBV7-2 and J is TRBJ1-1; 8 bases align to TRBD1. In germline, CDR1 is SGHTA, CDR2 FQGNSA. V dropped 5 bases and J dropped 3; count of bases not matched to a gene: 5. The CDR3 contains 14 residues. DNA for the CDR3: TGTGCCAGCAGCCCACAGGGGGGGTACACTGAAGCTTTCTTT. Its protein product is CASSPQGGYTEAFF.

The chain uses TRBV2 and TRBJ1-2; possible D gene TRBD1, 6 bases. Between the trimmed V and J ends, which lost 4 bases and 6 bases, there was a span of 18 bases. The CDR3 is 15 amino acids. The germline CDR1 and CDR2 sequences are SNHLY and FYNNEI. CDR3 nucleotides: TGTGCCAGCAGTGTTGGTACAGGGCAATGGGATGGCTACACCTTC. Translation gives CASSVGTGQWDGYTF.

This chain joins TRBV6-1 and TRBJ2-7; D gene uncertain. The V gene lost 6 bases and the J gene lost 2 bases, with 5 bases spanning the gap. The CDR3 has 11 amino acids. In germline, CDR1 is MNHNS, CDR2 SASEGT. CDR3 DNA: TGTGCCAGCAGGAGTCCCTACGAGCAGTACTTC. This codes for CASRSPYEQYF.

DNA of the CDR3: TGTGCCAGTAGTATGGGACTACCGACAGATACGCAGTATTTT. This codes for CASSMGLPTDTQYF. The V call is TRBV19, the J call TRBJ2-3, with 7 positions matching TRBD2. CDR1 is LNHDA and CDR2 is SQIVND in the germline V gene (reference sequence). The CDR3 totals 14 residues. V gave up 3 bases and J gave up 3 bases; unmatched junction bases: 3. The complete variable domain, with remaining parts taken from reference TRBV19 and TRBJ2-3, reads DGGITQSPKYLFRKEGQNVTLSCEQNLNHDAMYWYRQDPGQGLRLIYYSQIVNDFQKGDIAEGYSVSREKKESFPLTVTSAQKNPTAFYLCASSMGLPTDTQYFGPGTRLTVL.

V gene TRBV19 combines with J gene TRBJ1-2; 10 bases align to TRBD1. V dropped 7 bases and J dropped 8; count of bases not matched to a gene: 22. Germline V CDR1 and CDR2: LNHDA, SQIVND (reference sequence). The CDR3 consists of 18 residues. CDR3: CASTPPPGQGRIALGYTF. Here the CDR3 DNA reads TGTGCCAGTACCCCCCCTCCGGGACAGGGGCGAATCGCCCTGGGCTACACCTTC.

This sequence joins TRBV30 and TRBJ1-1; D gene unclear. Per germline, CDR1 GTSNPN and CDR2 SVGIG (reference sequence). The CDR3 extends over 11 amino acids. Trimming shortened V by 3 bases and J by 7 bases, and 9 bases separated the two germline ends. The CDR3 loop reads CAWRGGNEAFF. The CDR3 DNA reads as TGTGCCTGGAGAGGCGGGAATGAAGCTTTCTTT. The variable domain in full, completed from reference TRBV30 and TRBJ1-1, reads SQTIHQWPATLVQPVGSPLSLECTVEGTSNPNLYWYRQAAGRGLQLLFYSVGIGQISSEVPQNLSASRPQDRQFILSSKKLLLSDSGFYLCAWRGGNEAFFGQGTRLTVV.

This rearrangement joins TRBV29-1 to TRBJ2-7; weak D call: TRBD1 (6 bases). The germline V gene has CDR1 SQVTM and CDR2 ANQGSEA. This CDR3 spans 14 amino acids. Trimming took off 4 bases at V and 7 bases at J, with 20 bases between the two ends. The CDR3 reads CSVVLVRGSWEQYF. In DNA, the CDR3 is TGCAGCGTTGTGTTAGTAAGGGGGTCGTGGGAGCAGTACTTC.

CDR3 loop: CASSATGGYYEQYF. The CDR3 nucleotides are TGCGCCAGCTCCGCGACAGGTGGGTACTACGAGCAGTACTTC. The V gene is TRBV5-1, the J gene TRBJ2-7; D perhaps matches TRBD1 (6 bases). V lost 7 bases and J lost 3, with 17 bases in between. The length of the CDR3 is 14 residues. The germline V gene encodes CDR1 SGHRS and CDR2 YFSETQ. Complete variable domain (other parts from reference TRBV5-1 and TRBJ2-7): KAGVTQTPRYLIKTRGQQVTLSCSPISGHRSVSWYQQTPGQGLQFLFEYFSETQRNKGNFPGRFSGRQFSNSRSEMNVSTLELGDSALYLCASSATGGYYEQYFGPGTRLTVT.

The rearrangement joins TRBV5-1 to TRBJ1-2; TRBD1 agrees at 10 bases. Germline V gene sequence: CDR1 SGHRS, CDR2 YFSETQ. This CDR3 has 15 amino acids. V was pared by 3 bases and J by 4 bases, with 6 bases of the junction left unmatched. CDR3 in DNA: TGCGCCAGCAGCTATGGGACAGGGGAGGCCTATGGCTACACCTTC. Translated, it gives CASSYGTGEAYGYTF. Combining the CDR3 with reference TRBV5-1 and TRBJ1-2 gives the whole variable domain KAGVTQTPRYLIKTRGQQVTLSCSPISGHRSVSWYQQTPGQGLQFLFEYFSETQRNKGNFPGRFSGRQFSNSRSEMNVSTLELGDSALYLCASSYGTGEAYGYTFGSGTRLTVV.

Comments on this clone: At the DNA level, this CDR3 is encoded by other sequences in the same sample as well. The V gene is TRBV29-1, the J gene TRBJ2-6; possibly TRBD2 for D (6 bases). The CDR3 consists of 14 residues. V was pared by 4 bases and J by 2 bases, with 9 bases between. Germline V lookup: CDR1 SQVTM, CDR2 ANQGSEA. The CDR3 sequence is CSVGGGAGANVLTF. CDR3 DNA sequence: TGCAGCGTTGGAGGAGGGGCTGGGGCCAACGTCCTGACTTTC.

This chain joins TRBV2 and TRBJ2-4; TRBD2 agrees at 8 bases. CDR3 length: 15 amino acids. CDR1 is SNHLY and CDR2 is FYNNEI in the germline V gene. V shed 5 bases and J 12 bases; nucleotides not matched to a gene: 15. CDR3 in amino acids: CASSSDSSGGATQYF. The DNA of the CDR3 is TGTGCCAGCAGTAGTGATTCGAGCGGGGGCGCCACTCAGTACTTC.

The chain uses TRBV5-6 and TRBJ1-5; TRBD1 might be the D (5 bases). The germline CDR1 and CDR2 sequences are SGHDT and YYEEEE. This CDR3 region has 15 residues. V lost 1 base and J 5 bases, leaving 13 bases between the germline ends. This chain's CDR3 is CASSLWDRGHQPQHF. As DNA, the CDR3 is TGTGCCAGCAGCTTGTGGGATAGGGGCCATCAGCCCCAGCATTTT.

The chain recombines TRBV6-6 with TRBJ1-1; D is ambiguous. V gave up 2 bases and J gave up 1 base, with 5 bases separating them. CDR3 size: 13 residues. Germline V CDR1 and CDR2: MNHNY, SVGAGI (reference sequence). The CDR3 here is CASSYTRNTEAFF. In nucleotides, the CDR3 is TGTGCCAGCAGTTACACCAGGAACACTGAAGCTTTCTTT.